Listed below are T cell receptor beta chains from one sample, sequenced in a study of identical twins. TCRdb reprocessed the 5' RACE reads with MiXCR, giving one entry per CDR3 protein. The sample contains around 550,000 distinct CDR3 sequences, 13% to 15% of which appear only once. This sample was shared with a second study, whose subject was yellow fever vaccine responses in identical twins.

Material: CD4+ T cells sorted from blood. The receptors shown here come from a woman aged 18-29 years in good health. The CDR3 runs from the conserved cysteine through the conserved F or W. Clone size is not always given. Where it is, it says once, few, many or a class for expanded clones.

j_call clone_size v_call cdr3_aa
TRBJ1-6 many TRBV5-1 CASSLAGGDNSPLHF
TRBJ2-3 - TRBV20-1 CSAEKVSDTQYF
TRBJ2-7 few TRBV9 CASSVQGRRDEQYF
TRBJ2-5 - TRBV11-3 CASSGGGGGMETQYF
TRBJ1-4 few TRBV24-1 CATSESGTTLVGEKLFF
TRBJ2-1 - TRBV3-1 CASTKDPSQHNEQFF
TRBJ2-3 few TRBV7-3 CASSSGTGVPTDTQYF
TRBJ2-3 many TRBV5-1 CASSLGTGTDTQYF
TRBJ2-3 few TRBV20-1 CSARDGQATDTQYF
TRBJ1-5 many TRBV12-3/TRBV12-4 CASSSQTGVINQPQHF
TRBJ2-7 - TRBV29-1 CSVRTSGPYEQYF
TRBJ2-3 few TRBV20-1 CSARDGSSSGTQYF
TRBJ1-2 few TRBV29-1 CSVDLGERGYGYTF
TRBJ2-7 - TRBV5-1 CASSSRTGGDISYEQYF
TRBJ2-1 - TRBV4-1 CASSQDPGLAGTSSYNEQFF
TRBJ2-5 few TRBV18 CASSHGGREETQYF
TRBJ1-2 few TRBV5-1 CASSLAEGTLYGYTF
TRBJ2-7 - TRBV10-3 CAIRGTAGYEQYF
TRBJ2-7 many TRBV10-3 CAISDGTFEQYF
TRBJ1-4 - TRBV7-8 CASSGTGLGEKLFF
TRBJ2-2 - TRBV28 CASSRGGRWLVGGELFF
TRBJ1-6 few TRBV15 CATGDRGNSPLHF
TRBJ2-7 many TRBV5-1 CASSPQGLAGAGFYEQYF
TRBJ2-3 - TRBV15 CATSRDMGPRTDTQYF
TRBJ2-1 - TRBV10-3 CAISDVGLALGNEQFF
TRBJ2-5 few TRBV2 CASSVGTETQYF
TRBJ1-2 few TRBV20-1 CSARAPPTGRDSYGYTF
TRBJ2-3 few TRBV5-4 CASSPGGAGVDTQYF
TRBJ1-5 - TRBV12-3/TRBV12-4 CASSPTGLPQHF
TRBJ2-7 many TRBV5-1 CASSLAGTSSPYEQYF
TRBJ2-1 few TRBV20-1 CSARPGDRTYNEQFF
TRBJ1-2 few TRBV5-1 CASSQEGDYGYTF
TRBJ2-2 - TRBV7-7 CASSSRGEAGELFF
TRBJ1-1 few TRBV10-3 CAISESQNTEAFF
TRBJ2-7 few TRBV7-9 CASSKEQGLEQYF
TRBJ2-7 few TRBV27 CASSGVAFTHEQYF
TRBJ2-7 few TRBV5-1 CASSLAPSYEQYF
TRBJ2-7 - TRBV5-1 CASSLGDNSYEQYF
TRBJ2-3 - TRBV5-1 CASSLGAGSISEYF
TRBJ1-4 - TRBV7-9 CASSPRDRGGKLFF
TRBJ2-1 few TRBV2 CASSFGTGVEQFF
TRBJ1-1 many TRBV28 CATSSQGRVAEAFF